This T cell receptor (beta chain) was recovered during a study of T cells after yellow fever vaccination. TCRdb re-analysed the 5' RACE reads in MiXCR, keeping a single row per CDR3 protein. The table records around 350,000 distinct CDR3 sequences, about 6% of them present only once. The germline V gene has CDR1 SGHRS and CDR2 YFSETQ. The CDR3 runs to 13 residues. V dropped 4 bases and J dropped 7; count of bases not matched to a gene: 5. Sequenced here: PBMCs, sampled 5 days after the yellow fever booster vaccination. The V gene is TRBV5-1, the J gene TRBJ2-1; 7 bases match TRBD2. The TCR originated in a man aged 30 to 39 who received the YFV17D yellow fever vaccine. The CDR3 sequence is CASSRGSRNEQFF. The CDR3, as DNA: TGCGCCAGCAGCCGCGGGAGTCGGAATGAGCAGTTCTTC.